This T cell receptor beta chain was sequenced for a study of blood T cell repertoires in COVID-19 (dated by TCRdb to about 2020). Describing the broader study: The collaborator samples originated in the United States, Italy and Spain and spanned the acute and convalescent phases of COVID-19. The repertoires were released in a freely available public database intended as a resource for research on the immune response to SARS-CoV-2. HLA class I and class II types, where available, came from metadata supplied by the sample provider rather than from assay-based typing. Deeply sampled blood TCRbeta repertoires from subjects exposed to, actively infected with, or recovered from COVID-19 were included in the dataset. A de-identified subject ID, COVID-19 status, age in years and sex were almost always included in the sample metadata. Samples were obtained from the ongoing ImmuneRACE study (first 160 participants) and from roughly 1,300 subjects provided by 6 global collaborators. The prospective study material was composed of cDNA or gDNA derived from T cells, B-cell-depleted T cells, or PBMCs. Broader findings and caveats from the paper: The quantity of clinical and demographic metadata differed by source and by participant and was supplied without curation.

Turning to this clone: It has no known antigen specificity. No base quality values were provided; no much bigger clone lies one nucleotide off.

TCRbeta CDR3 regions were amplified from genomic DNA using the immunoSEQ Assay, a bias-controlled multiplex PCR. Concerning the study's data processing: The number of nucleated cells in each sample was estimated from the amplification of reference gene primers within the assay. To quantify the absolute abundance of each unique TCRbeta CDR3 rearrangement, sequence reads were collapsed and filtered. For each sample, productive Simpson clonality was calculated as the square root of Simpson's diversity index across productive rearrangements. TCRdb took this table from immuneACCESS and kept in-frame rearrangements with V and J called. Such tables lack part of the clones; where checked against another copy, unresolved V genes explain under half of the gap, and the rest is unexplained. Clone size and V and J calls were adopted from that table, with D and trimming inferred from the DNA. The sample data list approximately 350,000 clones, and about 90% of these were observed just once. The ten largest clonotypes hold around 3% of the sample.

At one collaborating source in Seattle, patients were enrolled during active infection and were followed longitudinally through the course of disease. Whole blood was collected in K2EDTA tubes by collaborating institutions according to the institutions' own protocols. For TCRbeta analysis, collaborator samples were shipped as frozen whole blood, as isolated PBMCs, or as DNA extracted from either sample type. From its cysteine to its phenylalanine, the CDR3 spans 14 amino acids. The CDR3 DNA has 42 bases and is translated from base 1. Looking up the germline V gene yields CDR1 MGHRA and CDR2 YSYEKL. Between the V and J ends, shortened by 4 bases and 5 bases respectively, the junction contains 12 bases.

The V and J genes are TRBV4-1 and TRBJ2-1, with TRBD2 perhaps the D gene, on 5 matching bases. The TCR sequence derives from a woman aged 25 to 39 with COVID-19, enrolled during active disease. Sequenced: peripheral blood. The CDR3 protein: CASSLGLEDNEQFF. The nucleotide sequence reads as follows: TGCGCCAGCAGCCTCGGGCTGGAGGACAATGAGCAGTTCTTC.